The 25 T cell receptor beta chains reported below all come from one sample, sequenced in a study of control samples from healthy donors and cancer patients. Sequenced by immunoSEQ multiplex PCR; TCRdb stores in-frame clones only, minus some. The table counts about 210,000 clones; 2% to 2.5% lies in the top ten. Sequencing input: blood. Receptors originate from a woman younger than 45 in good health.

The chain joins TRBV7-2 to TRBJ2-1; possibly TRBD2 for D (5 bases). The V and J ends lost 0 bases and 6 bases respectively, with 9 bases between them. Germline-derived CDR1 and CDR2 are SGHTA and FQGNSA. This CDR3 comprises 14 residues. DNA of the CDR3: TGTGCCAGCAGCTTAGCATCGGGGATCAATGAGCAGTTCTTC. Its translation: CASSLASGINEQFF.

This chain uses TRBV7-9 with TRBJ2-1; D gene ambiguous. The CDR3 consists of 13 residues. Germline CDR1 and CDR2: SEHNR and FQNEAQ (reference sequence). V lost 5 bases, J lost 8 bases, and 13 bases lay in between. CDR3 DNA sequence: TGTGCCAGCAGCCCCCAACGGTCAGATGAGCAGTTCTTC. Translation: CASSPQRSDEQFF.

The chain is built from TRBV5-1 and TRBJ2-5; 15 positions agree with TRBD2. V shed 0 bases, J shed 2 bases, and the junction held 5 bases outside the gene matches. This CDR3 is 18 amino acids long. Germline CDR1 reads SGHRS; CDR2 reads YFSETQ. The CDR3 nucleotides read TGCGCCAGCAGCTTGGGAGGACTAGCGGGGGGGCAGCAAGAGACCCAGTACTTC. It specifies CASSLGGLAGGQQETQYF.

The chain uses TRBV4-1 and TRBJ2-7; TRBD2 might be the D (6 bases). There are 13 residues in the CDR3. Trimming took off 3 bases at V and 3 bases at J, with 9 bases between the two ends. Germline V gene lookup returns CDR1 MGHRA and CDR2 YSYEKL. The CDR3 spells CASSHIADYEQYF. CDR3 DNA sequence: TGCGCCAGCAGCCATATAGCGGACTACGAGCAGTACTTC.

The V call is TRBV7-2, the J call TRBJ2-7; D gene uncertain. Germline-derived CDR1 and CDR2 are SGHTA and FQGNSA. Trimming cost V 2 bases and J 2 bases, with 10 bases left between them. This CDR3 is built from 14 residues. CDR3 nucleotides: TGTGCCAGCAGCTTATGGACCACTCCCTACGAGCAGTACTTC. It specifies CASSLWTTPYEQYF. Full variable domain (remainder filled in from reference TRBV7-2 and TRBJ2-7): GAGVSQSPSNKVTEKGKDVELRCDPISGHTALYWYRQSLGQGLEFLIYFQGNSAPDKSGLPSDRFSAERTGGSVSTLTIQRTQQEDSAVYLCASSLWTTPYEQYFGPGTRLTVT.

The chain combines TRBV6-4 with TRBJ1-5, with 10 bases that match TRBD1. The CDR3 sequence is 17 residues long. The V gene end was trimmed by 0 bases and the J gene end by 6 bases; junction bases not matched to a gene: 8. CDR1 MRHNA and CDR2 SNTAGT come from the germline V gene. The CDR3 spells CASSDSGTGAGGQPQHF. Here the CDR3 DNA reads TGTGCCAGCAGTGACTCAGGGACAGGGGCGGGAGGTCAGCCCCAGCATTTT.

The CDR3 sequence: CASSSIDGYDYGYTF. In DNA, the CDR3 is TGTGCCAGCAGTTCTATAGACGGATACGACTATGGCTACACCTTC. The chain uses TRBV6-5 and TRBJ1-2; D is undetermined. The V end was cut by 4 bases, the J end by 3 bases, with 15 bases between. The CDR3 spans 15 residues. CDR1 MNHEY and CDR2 SVGAGI come from the germline V gene.

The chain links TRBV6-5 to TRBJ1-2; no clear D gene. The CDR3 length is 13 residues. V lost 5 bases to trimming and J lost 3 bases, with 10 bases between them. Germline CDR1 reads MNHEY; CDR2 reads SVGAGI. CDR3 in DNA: TGTGCCAGCAGTCGCGGTCTTGACTATGGCTACACCTTC. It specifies CASSRGLDYGYTF.

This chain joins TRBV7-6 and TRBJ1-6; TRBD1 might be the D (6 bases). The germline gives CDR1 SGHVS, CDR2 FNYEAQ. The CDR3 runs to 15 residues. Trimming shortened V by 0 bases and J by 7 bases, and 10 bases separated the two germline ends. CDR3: CASSLAPDRNSPLHF. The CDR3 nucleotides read TGTGCCAGCAGCTTAGCGCCCGACAGGAATTCACCCCTCCACTTT.

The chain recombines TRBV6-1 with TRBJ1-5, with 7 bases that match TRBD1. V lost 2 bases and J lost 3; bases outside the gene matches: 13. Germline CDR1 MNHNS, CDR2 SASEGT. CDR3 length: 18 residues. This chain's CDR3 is CASSERPPWTGPNQPQHF. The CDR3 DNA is TGTGCCAGCAGTGAACGCCCCCCATGGACAGGCCCCAATCAGCCCCAGCATTTT.

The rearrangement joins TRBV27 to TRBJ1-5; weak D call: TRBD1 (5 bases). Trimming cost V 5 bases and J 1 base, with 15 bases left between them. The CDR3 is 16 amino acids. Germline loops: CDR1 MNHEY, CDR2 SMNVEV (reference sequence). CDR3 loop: CASSLRGDLSNQPQHF. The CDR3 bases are TGTGCCAGCAGTCTCAGAGGGGATTTGAGCAATCAGCCCCAGCATTTT.

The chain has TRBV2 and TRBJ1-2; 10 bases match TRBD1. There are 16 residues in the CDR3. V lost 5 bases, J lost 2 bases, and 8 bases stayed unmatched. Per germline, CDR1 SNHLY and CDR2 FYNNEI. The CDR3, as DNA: TGTGCCAGCAGTCAAGGCCCGACAGGGGGCAACTATGGCTACACCTTC. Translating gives CASSQGPTGGNYGYTF.

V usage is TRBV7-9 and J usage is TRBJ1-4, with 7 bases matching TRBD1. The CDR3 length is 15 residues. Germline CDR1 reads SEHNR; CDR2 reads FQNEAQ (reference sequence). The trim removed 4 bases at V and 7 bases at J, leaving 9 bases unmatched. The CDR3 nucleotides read TGTGCCAGCAGCTCCCGACAGGGAAGGGCTGAAAAACTGTTTTTT. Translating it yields CASSSRQGRAEKLFF.

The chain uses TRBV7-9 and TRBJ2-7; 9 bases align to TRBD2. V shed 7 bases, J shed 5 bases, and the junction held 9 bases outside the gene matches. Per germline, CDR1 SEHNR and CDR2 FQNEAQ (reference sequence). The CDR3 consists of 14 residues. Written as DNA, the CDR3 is TGTGCCAGCACCACCGGGACTAGCTCTCACGAGCAGTACTTC. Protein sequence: CASTTGTSSHEQYF.

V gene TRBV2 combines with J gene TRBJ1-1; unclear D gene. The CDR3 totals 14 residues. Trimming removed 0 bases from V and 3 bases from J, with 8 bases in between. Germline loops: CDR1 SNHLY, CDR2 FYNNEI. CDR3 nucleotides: TGTGCCAGCAGTGAAGCAAAGAAGGACACTGAAGCTTTCTTT. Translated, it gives CASSEAKKDTEAFF. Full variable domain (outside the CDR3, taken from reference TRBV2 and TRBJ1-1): EPEVTQTPSHQVTQMGQEVILRCVPISNHLYFYWYRQILGQKVEFLVSFYNNEISEKSEIFDDQFSVERPDGSNFTLKIRSTKLEDSAMYFCASSEAKKDTEAFFGQGTRLTVV.

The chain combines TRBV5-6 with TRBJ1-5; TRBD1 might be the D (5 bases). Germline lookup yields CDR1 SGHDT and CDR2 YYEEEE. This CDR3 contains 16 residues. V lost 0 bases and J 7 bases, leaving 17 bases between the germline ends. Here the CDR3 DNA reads TGTGCCAGCAGCTTGGCCCTCGGGGGACGAAGGCAGCCCCAGCATTTT. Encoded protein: CASSLALGGRRQPQHF.

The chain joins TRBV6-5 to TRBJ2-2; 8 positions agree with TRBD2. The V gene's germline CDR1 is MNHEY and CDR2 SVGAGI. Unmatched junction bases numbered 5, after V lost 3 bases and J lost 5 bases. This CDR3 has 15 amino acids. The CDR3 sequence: CASSYLAGRTGELFF. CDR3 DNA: TGTGCCAGCAGTTATTTAGCGGGGCGGACCGGGGAGCTGTTTTTT.

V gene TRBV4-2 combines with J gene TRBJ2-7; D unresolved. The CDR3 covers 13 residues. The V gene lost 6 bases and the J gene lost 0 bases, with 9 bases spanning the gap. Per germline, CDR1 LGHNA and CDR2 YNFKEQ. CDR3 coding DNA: TGTGCCAGCAGGGCGACTCCCTCCTACGAGCAGTACTTC. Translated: CASRATPSYEQYF.

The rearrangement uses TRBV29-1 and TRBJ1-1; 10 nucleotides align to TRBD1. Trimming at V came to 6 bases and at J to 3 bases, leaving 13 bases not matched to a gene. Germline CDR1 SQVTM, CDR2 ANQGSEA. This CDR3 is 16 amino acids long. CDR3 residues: CSVVRQGASLDTEAFF. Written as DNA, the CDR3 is TGCAGCGTGGTCCGACAGGGGGCAAGTTTGGACACTGAAGCTTTCTTT.

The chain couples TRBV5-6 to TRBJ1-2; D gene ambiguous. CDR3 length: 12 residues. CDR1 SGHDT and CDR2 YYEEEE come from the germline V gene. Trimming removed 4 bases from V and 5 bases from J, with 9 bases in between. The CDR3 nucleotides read TGTGCCAGCAGCCCTCTGGGGTATGGCTACACCTTC. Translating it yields CASSPLGYGYTF.

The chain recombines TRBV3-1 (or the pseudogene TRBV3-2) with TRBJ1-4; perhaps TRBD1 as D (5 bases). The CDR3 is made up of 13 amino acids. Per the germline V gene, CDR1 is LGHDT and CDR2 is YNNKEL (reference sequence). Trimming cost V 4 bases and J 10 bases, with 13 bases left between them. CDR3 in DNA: TGTGCCAGCAGCCCGGGGCGGGCGGCAAAACTGTTTTTT. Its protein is CASSPGRAAKLFF.

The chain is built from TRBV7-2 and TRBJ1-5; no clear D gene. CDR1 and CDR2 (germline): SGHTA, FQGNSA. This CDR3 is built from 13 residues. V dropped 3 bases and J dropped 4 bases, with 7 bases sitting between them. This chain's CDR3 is CASSLQMNQPQHF. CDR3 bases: TGTGCCAGCAGCTTGCAGATGAATCAGCCCCAGCATTTT.

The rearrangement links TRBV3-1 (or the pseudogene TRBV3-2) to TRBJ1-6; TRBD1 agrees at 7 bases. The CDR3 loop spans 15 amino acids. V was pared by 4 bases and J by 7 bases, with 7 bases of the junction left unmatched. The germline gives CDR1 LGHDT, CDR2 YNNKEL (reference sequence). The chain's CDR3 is CASSPSPGGNSPLHF. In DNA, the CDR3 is TGTGCCAGCAGCCCCTCCCCAGGGGGGAATTCACCCCTCCACTTT.

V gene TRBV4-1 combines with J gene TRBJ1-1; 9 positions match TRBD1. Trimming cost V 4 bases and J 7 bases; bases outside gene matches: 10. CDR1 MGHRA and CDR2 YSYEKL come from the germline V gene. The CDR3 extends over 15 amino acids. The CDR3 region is CASSPLTGTGIEAFF. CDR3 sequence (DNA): TGCGCCAGCAGCCCGCTAACCGGGACAGGGATTGAAGCTTTCTTT.

The CDR3 coding sequence is TGTGCCAGCAGCTTGCGGGGGACCTATCAGCCCCAGCATTTT. Protein sequence: CASSLRGTYQPQHF. V and J are TRBV5-8 and TRBJ1-5, with D perhaps matching TRBD1 (5 bases). The length of the CDR3 is 14 residues. Germline V CDR1 and CDR2: SGHTS, YDEGEE. V dropped 1 base and J dropped 5 bases, with 10 bases sitting between them.